The sequence of this T cell receptor (beta chain) was determined in a study of blood T cells in healthy people across ages. Healthy individuals of Caucasian origin from Russia, aged 6 to 90, served as donors. A second PCR of about 7 to 12 cycles used a sample-barcoded 5' primer and a J-beta primer mix. TCRdb re-derived calls from the 5' RACE reads in MiXCR, one entry per CDR3 protein. The top ten clones hold around 3% of a sample with 700,000 to 900,000 distinct CDR3 sequences, under 30% of them seen once. Ten or more counts support this clonotype. These sequences were also reported in another study, on T cells of mothers and their children. That work adds: The authors found no persistent microchimeric T cell clones.

This receptor was obtained from a boy younger than 18 in good health. Specimen: blood.

This CDR3 is CASSQKGGGGEGQFF. CDR3 DNA: TGTGCCAGCAGCCAAAAGGGGGGCGGCGGTGAAGGGCAGTTCTTC. The chain has TRBV4-2 and TRBJ2-1, with D perhaps assigned TRBD1 or TRBD2 (6 bases each). Germline CDR1 is LGHNA and CDR2 is YNFKEQ. Trimming pared 2 bases from V and 12 bases from J, leaving 20 bases between. The CDR3 is 15 residues long.